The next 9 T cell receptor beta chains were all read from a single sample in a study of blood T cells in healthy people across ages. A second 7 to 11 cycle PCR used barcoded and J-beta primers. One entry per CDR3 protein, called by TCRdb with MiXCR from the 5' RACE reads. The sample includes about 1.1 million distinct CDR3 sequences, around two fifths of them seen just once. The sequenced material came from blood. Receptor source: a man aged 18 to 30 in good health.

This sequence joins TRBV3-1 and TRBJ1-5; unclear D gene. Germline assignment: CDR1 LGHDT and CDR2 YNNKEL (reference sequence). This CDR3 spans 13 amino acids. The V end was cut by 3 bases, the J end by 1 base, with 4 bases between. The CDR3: CASSHASNQPQHF. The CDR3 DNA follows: TGTGCCAGCAGCCATGCGAGCAATCAGCCCCAGCATTTT.

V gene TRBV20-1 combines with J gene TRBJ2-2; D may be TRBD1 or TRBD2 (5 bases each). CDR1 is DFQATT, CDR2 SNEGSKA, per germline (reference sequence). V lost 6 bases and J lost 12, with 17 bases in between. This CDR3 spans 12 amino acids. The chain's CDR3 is CSAKPVEGKLFF. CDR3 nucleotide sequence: TGCAGTGCCAAGCCGGTTGAGGGGAAGCTGTTTTTT.

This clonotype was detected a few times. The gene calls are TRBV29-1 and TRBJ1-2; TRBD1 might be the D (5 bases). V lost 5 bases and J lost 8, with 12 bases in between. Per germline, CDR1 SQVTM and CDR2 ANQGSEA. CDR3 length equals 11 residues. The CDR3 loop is CSVRSGAGYTF. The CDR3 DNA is TGCAGCGTTAGGAGTGGGGCGGGCTACACCTTC.

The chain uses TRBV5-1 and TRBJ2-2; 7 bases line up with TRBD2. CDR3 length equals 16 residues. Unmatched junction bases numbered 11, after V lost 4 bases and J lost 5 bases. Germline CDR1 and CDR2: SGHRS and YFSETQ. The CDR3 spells CASSPGTTIATGELFF. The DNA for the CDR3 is TGCGCCAGCAGCCCCGGGACTACGATTGCTACCGGGGAGCTGTTTTTT.

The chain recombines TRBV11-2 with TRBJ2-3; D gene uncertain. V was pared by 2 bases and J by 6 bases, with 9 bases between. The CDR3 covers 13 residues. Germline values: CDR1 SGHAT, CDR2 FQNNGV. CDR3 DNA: TGTGCCAGCAGCTTACCCCACTCGGATACGCAGTATTTT. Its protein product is CASSLPHSDTQYF.

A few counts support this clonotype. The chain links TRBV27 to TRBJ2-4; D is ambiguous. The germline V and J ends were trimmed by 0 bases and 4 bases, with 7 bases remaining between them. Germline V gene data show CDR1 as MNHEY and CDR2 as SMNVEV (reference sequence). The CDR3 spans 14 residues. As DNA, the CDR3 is TGTGCCAGCAGTTTATCGGCAGAGAAAAACATTCAGTACTTC. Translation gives CASSLSAEKNIQYF.

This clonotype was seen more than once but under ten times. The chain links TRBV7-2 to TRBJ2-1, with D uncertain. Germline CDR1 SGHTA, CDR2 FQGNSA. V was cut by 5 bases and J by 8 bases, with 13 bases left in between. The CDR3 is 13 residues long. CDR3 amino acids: CASSRTRLDEQFF. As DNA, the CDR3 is TGTGCCAGCAGCCGGACCCGTTTGGATGAGCAGTTCTTC.

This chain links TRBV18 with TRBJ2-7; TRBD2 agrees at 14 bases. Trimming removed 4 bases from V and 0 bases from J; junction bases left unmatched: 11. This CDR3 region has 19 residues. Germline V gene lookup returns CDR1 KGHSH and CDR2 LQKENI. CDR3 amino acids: CASSLTIGLAGGLSYEQYF. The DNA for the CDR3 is TGTGCCAGCTCACTTACGATAGGACTAGCGGGGGGCCTCTCCTACGAGCAGTACTTC.

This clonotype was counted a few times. The CDR3 nucleotides read TGTGCCAGCAGCCATCCCGGGACTGGTGAGCAGTACTTC. Protein product: CASSHPGTGEQYF. V usage is TRBV4-2 and J usage is TRBJ2-5, with D maybe TRBD2 (6 bases). The CDR3 totals 13 residues. V was clipped by 3 bases and J by 11 bases, with 16 bases between them. The germline V gene has CDR1 LGHNA and CDR2 YNFKEQ.